These 9 T cell receptor beta chains originate from one sample sequenced in a study of shared clonotypes between healthy human individuals. The method was immunoSEQ multiplex PCR; TCRdb's version includes in-frame clones alone and lacks a portion of them. Of under 650,000 clones listed, 90% to 96% are singletons. The specimen was naive CD4+ T cells sorted from blood. The subset: CD45RA+ positively selected. Receptors originate from a woman in her 30s in good health.

The rearrangement uses TRBV2 and TRBJ2-4; no reliable D call. The CDR3 contains 14 residues. CDR1 is SNHLY and CDR2 is FYNNEI in the germline V gene. The V gene lost 7 bases and the J gene lost 0 bases, with 10 bases spanning the gap. CDR3 sequence (DNA): TGTGCCAGCAAGGCGGAAATAGCCAAAAACATTCAGTACTTC. It codes for CASKAEIAKNIQYF.

The chain has TRBV7-3 and TRBJ2-1; 9 bases map to TRBD2. The CDR3 is 15 amino acids. Unmatched junction bases numbered 11, after V lost 5 bases and J lost 9 bases. Looked up from germline, CDR1 is SGHTA and CDR2 is FQGTGA. CDR3 protein: CASSPQGREGIEQFF. CDR3 DNA sequence: TGTGCCAGCAGCCCCCAGGGGCGGGAGGGCATTGAGCAGTTCTTC. Filled out from reference TRBV7-3 and TRBJ2-1, the complete variable domain reads GAGVSQTPSNKVTEKGKYVELRCDPISGHTALYWYRQSLGQGPEFLIYFQGTGAADDSGLPNDRFFAVRPEGSVSTLKIQRTERGDSAVYLCASSPQGREGIEQFFGPGTRLTVL.

The chain couples TRBV11-3 to TRBJ2-2; TRBD1 matches at 10 bases. The V segment lost 2 bases and the J segment 7 bases; nucleotides outside the gene matches: 10. There are 17 residues in the CDR3. The germline V gene encodes CDR1 SGHNT and CDR2 YENEEA. CDR3 coding DNA: TGTGCCAGCAGCTTAAAGGGACAGGGGACTTCAGTCGGGGAGCTGTTTTTT. Translating gives CASSLKGQGTSVGELFF.

V and J are TRBV10-3 and TRBJ1-1; D is uncertain. V gave up 3 bases and J gave up 3 bases, with 11 bases separating them. The CDR3 has 14 amino acids. Germline V gene data show CDR1 as ENHRY and CDR2 as SYGVKD. CDR3 in amino acids: CAISEVGIDTEAFF. The CDR3 DNA is TGTGCCATCAGTGAAGTGGGGATTGACACTGAAGCTTTCTTT.

The genes are TRBV18 and TRBJ2-5; 14 bases match TRBD2. The CDR3 spans 17 residues. Germline CDR1 KGHSH, CDR2 LQKENI. The V and J ends lost 3 bases and 1 base, in that order; junction bases with no gene match: 4. The CDR3 sequence is CASSPSGLAGGQETQYF. Here the CDR3 DNA reads TGTGCCAGCTCACCGTCCGGACTAGCGGGAGGCCAAGAGACCCAGTACTTC.

The genes are TRBV19 and TRBJ1-2; no clear D. Germline V lookup: CDR1 LNHDA, CDR2 SQIVND (reference sequence). This CDR3 region has 16 residues. Trimming took 3 bases from V and 1 from J, leaving 15 bases between them. The CDR3 DNA reads as TGTGCCAGTAGTATGCGTGACACAAGGATTAACTATGGCTACACCTTC. This sequence encodes CASSMRDTRINYGYTF.

The V gene is TRBV6-5, the J gene TRBJ2-7; maybe TRBD2 (6 bases). Germline V gives CDR1 MNHEY, CDR2 SVGAGI. Trimming took off 2 bases at V and 5 bases at J, with 13 bases between the two ends. The CDR3 spans 14 residues. Here the CDR3 reads CASSYGGSNNEQYF. CDR3 bases: TGTGCCAGCAGTTACGGAGGGAGTAATAACGAGCAGTACTTC.

V usage is TRBV12-5 and J usage is TRBJ1-1; 9 bases map to TRBD1. The CDR3 spans 17 residues. Per germline, CDR1 LGHNT and CDR2 FRNRAP. V was pared by 0 bases and J by 1 base, with 6 bases of the junction left unmatched. The CDR3 loop reads CASGLVDVTGGNTEAFF. The CDR3 DNA reads TGTGCTAGTGGTTTGGTTGATGTGACAGGGGGGAACACTGAAGCTTTCTTT.

There are a few counts of this clone. The rearrangement links TRBV5-1 to TRBJ1-2; maybe TRBD1 (5 bases). V was cut by 4 bases and J by 2 bases, with 12 bases left in between. This CDR3 is built from 14 residues. CDR1 SGHRS and CDR2 YFSETQ come from the germline V gene. This CDR3 reads CASSPGTPNYGYTF. The CDR3 DNA sequence: TGCGCCAGCAGCCCTGGGACTCCGAACTATGGCTACACCTTC.